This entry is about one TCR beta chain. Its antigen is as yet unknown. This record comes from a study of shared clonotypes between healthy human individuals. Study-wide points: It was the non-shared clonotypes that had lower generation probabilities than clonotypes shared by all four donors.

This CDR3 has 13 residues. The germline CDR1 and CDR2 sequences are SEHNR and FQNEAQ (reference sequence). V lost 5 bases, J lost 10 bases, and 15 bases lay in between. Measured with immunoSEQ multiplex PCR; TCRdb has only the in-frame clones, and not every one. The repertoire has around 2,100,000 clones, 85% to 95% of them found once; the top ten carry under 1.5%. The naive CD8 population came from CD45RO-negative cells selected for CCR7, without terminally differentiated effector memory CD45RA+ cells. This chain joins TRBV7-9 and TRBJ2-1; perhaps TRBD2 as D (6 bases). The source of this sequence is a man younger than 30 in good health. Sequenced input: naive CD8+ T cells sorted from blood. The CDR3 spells CASSPRDFREQFF. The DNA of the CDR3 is TGTGCCAGCAGCCCCCGGGACTTCCGCGAGCAGTTCTTC.